Presented here are 17 T cell receptor beta chains from one specimen sequenced in a study of Ad26.COV2.S vaccination and SARS-CoV-2 variants. Generated by immunoSEQ multiplex PCR, the TCRdb table keeps only in-frame clones and is missing some. The profile shows roughly 140,000 clones, 70% to 90% of them singletons. Sequenced material: peripheral blood, taken after recovery from COVID-19. These receptors came from a human donor who had recovered from COVID-19.

The chain employs TRBV2 and TRBJ1-2; TRBD1 might be the D (5 bases). The germline gives CDR1 SNHLY, CDR2 FYNNEI. The CDR3 sequence is 14 residues long. Trimming removed 6 bases from V and 8 bases from J, with 19 bases in between. The CDR3 nucleotides read TGTGCCAGCAGCGGGGGGGGTGGCTATGAAGGCTACACCTTC. It yields the protein CASSGGGGYEGYTF.

Points on this clone: One end of the junction varies from germline; a read error may be responsible. The rearrangement joins TRBV13 to TRBJ1-1, with TRBD1 as a possible D gene (6 bases). The CDR3 totals 13 residues. The germline V gene encodes CDR1 PRHDT and CDR2 FYEKMQ (reference sequence). The CDR3 DNA reads as TGTGCCAGCAGATTAGGGGGGAACACTGAAGCTTTCTTT. This sequence encodes CASRLGGNTEAFF.

The CDR3 sequence: CASSPLDGRIDTQYF. CDR3 DNA sequence: TGTGCCAGCAGCCCCCTGGATGGGAGGATCGATACGCAGTATTTT. The chain uses TRBV6-2 or TRBV6-3 and TRBJ2-3; D is possibly TRBD2 (6 bases). The CDR3 has 15 residues. Germline V gene lookup returns CDR1 MNHEY and CDR2 SVGEGT. Trimming left V 6 bases short and J 6 bases short, with 19 bases between.

The gene calls are TRBV7-9 and TRBJ1-5; 10 nucleotides match TRBD1. Per germline, CDR1 SEHNR and CDR2 FQNEAQ (reference sequence). J lost 0 bases, V lost 1 base, and 3 bases had no gene match. This CDR3 region has 17 residues. The CDR3 nucleotides read TGTGCCAGCAGCTTAGGCAGACAGGGGGCTAGCAATCAGCCCCAGCATTTT. This codes for CASSLGRQGASNQPQHF.

The CDR3: CASSERTGNTEAFF. The CDR3 DNA follows: TGTGCCAGCAGTGAACGGACAGGGAACACTGAAGCTTTCTTT. The rearrangement uses TRBV25-1 and TRBJ1-1; 7 bases agree with TRBD1. Germline trimming cut 2 bases from V and 1 base from J; bases unmatched to any gene: 1. The CDR3 is 14 residues long. CDR1 is MGHDK and CDR2 is SYGVNS in the germline V gene. Variable domain in full (rest from reference TRBV25-1 and TRBJ1-1): EADIYQTPRYLVIGTGKKITLECSQTMGHDKMYWYQQDPGMELHLIHYSYGVNSTEKGDLSSESTVSRIRTEHFPLTLESARPSHTSQYLCASSERTGNTEAFFGQGTRLTVV.

This clone has a handful of counts. This sequence joins TRBV2 and TRBJ1-5, with D maybe TRBD1 (5 bases). CDR1 SNHLY and CDR2 FYNNEI come from the germline V gene. V was pared by 3 bases and J by 7 bases, with 13 bases between. CDR3 length: 14 residues. In DNA, the CDR3 is TGTGCCAGCAGTGAGGACGCGAGGGACCAGCCCCAGCATTTT. This sequence encodes CASSEDARDQPQHF.

V usage is TRBV7-2 and J usage is TRBJ2-1; 7 bases are a match to TRBD1. This CDR3 has 15 amino acids. V was pared by 5 bases and J by 4 bases, with 8 bases of the junction left unmatched. Germline CDR1 reads SGHTA; CDR2 reads FQGNSA. The CDR3: CASSPGQWIYNEQFF. In DNA, the CDR3 is TGTGCCAGCAGCCCGGGACAGTGGATTTACAATGAGCAGTTCTTC.

The chain links TRBV7-2 to TRBJ2-1; 9 nucleotides agree with TRBD1. CDR3 length equals 16 residues. The junction had 10 bases not matched to a gene; V was cut back by 2 bases and J by 8 bases. Germline CDR1 SGHTA, CDR2 FQGNSA. The CDR3 sequence is CASSLRAQGARDEQFF. The CDR3 nucleotides are TGTGCCAGCAGCTTAAGAGCACAGGGGGCGAGGGATGAGCAGTTCTTC. Combining the CDR3 with reference TRBV7-2 and TRBJ2-1 gives the whole variable domain GAGVSQSPSNKVTEKGKDVELRCDPISGHTALYWYRQSLGQGLEFLIYFQGNSAPDKSGLPSDRFSAERTGGSVSTLTIQRTQQEDSAVYLCASSLRAQGARDEQFFGPGTRLTVL.

In its sample, this clone was seen once. This sequence joins TRBV6-5 and TRBJ1-2; D may be TRBD1 (6 bases). Trimming shortened V by 8 bases and J by 6 bases, and 22 bases separated the two germline ends. The germline CDR1 and CDR2 sequences are MNHEY and SVGAGI. CDR3 size: 15 residues. CDR3 DNA sequence: TGTGCCAGCGCACTCAGCCTGGGGGCAAGTGATGGCTACACCTTC. Its protein is CASALSLGASDGYTF.

The rearrangement links TRBV28 to TRBJ2-3; D assignment may be TRBD1 or TRBD2 (5 bases each). The germline V gene has CDR1 MDHEN and CDR2 SYDVKM. Trimming removed 4 bases at V and 1 base at J, with 15 bases between. This CDR3 spans 16 amino acids. CDR3 amino acids: CASSYRGFRGTDTQYF. CDR3 sequence (DNA): TGTGCCAGCAGTTATAGAGGGTTCAGGGGCACAGATACGCAGTATTTT.

This clone was found a few times. The chain employs TRBV19 and TRBJ1-1; 7 nucleotides match TRBD1. After removal of 4 bases from V and 0 bases from J, the junction contained 2 bases not matched to a gene. This CDR3 comprises 14 residues. Germline V gene sequence: CDR1 LNHDA, CDR2 SQIVND (reference sequence). In DNA form, the CDR3 reads TGTGCCAGTAGTACAGGGACAGTGAACACTGAAGCTTTCTTT. Protein product: CASSTGTVNTEAFF.

This clone has only a few counts. The chain joins TRBV7-9 to TRBJ1-3; D is ambiguous. Germline CDR1 and CDR2: SEHNR and FQNEAQ (reference sequence). This CDR3 has 15 amino acids. Between the trimmed V and J ends, which lost 1 base and 4 bases, there was a span of 11 bases. CDR3 sequence (DNA): TGTGCCAGCAGCTTAGGTGGGTATGGGGGAAACACCATATATTTT. This encodes CASSLGGYGGNTIYF. Variable domain in full (rest from reference TRBV7-9 and TRBJ1-3): DTGVSQNPRHKITKRGQNVTFRCDPISEHNRLYWYRQTLGQGPEFLTYFQNEAQLEKSRLLSDRFSAERPKGSFSTLEIQRTEQGDSAMYLCASSLGGYGGNTIYFGEGSWLTVV.

This chain uses TRBV18 with TRBJ1-2; maybe TRBD1 (6 bases). Germline V CDR1 and CDR2: KGHSH, LQKENI. The V end was cut by 2 bases, the J end by 6 bases, with 16 bases between. This CDR3 is 15 amino acids long. The CDR3 region has the DNA TGTGCCAGCTCACCAGGGTCTGGACAGTACGATGGCTACACCTTC. This gives the protein CASSPGSGQYDGYTF.

Only a few counts were recorded for this clone. The chain recombines TRBV24-1 with TRBJ2-2; perhaps TRBD1 as D (6 bases). The V end lost 7 bases, the J end lost 5 bases, and 13 bases lay between the germline ends. This CDR3 comprises 14 residues. Germline V gives CDR1 KGHDR, CDR2 SFDVKD. CDR3 sequence reads: CATSVDRPTGELFF. The CDR3 DNA sequence: TGTGCCACCAGCGTAGACAGGCCGACCGGGGAGCTGTTTTTT.

V and J are TRBV6-5 and TRBJ2-1, with a weak D call TRBD1 (6 bases). The CDR3 loop spans 13 amino acids. V gave up 10 bases and J gave up 8 bases, with 18 bases separating them. Germline CDR1 reads MNHEY; CDR2 reads SVGAGI. The CDR3 spells CATLTRGFHEQFF. The CDR3 coding sequence is TGTGCCACCCTAACTAGGGGGTTTCATGAGCAGTTCTTC.

This chain connects TRBV3-1 (or the pseudogene TRBV3-2) to TRBJ2-4, with D possibly being TRBD1 (6 bases). The germline V gene has CDR1 LGHDT and CDR2 YNNKEL (reference sequence). The CDR3 spans 14 residues. V lost 2 bases and J lost 8, with 13 bases in between. Here the CDR3 DNA reads TGTGCCAGCAGCCAAATAACGACAGGTTACATTCAGTACTTC. This sequence encodes CASSQITTGYIQYF.

The J gene is TRBJ2-7, the V gene TRBV18, with 8 positions matching TRBD1. Trimming cost V 3 bases and J 2 bases; bases outside gene matches: 9. This CDR3 is built from 16 residues. Germline CDR1 is KGHSH and CDR2 is LQKENI. In DNA form, the CDR3 reads TGTGCCAGCTCACCCGTTTGGGGACAGGACCCCTACGAGCAGTACTTC. As protein: CASSPVWGQDPYEQYF. Combining the CDR3 with reference TRBV18 and TRBJ2-7 gives the whole variable domain NAGVMQNPRHLVRRRGQEARLRCSPMKGHSHVYWYRQLPEEGLKFMVYLQKENIIDESGMPKERFSAEFPKEGPSILRIQQVVRGDSAAYFCASSPVWGQDPYEQYFGPGTRLTVT.